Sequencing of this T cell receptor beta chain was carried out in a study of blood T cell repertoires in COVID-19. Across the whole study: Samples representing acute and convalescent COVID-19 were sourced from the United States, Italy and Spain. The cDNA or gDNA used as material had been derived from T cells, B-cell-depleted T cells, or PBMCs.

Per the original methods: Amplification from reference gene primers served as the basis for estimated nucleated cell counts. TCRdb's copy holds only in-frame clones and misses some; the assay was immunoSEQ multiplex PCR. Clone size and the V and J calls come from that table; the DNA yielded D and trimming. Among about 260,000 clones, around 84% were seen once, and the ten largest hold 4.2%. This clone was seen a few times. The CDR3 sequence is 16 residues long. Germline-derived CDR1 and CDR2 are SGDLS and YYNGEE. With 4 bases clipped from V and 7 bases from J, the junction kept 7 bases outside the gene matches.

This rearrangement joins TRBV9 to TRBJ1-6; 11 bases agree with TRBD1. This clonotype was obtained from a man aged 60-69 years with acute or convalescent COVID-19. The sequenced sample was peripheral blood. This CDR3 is CASSYRTGGENSPLHF. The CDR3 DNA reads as TGTGCCAGCAGCTATCGGACAGGGGGCGAAAATTCACCCCTCCACTTT.